This T cell receptor beta chain was observed in a study of OX40 agonist ivuxolimab in advanced cancers. Regarding the study in general: The costimulatory receptor OX40 (CD134) was targeted by ivuxolimab, a fully human IgG2 agonistic monoclonal antibody. Prior anti-PD-1, anti-PD-L1 or anti-CTLA-4 therapy was permitted, and about two fifths of dose-escalation patients had received checkpoint inhibitors. Partial responses occurred in three dose-escalation patients: two with cutaneous melanoma and one with hepatocellular carcinoma. The dose-escalation cohort was roughly 83% male with a mean age of approximately 60 years, ranging from roughly 23 to 79. Intravenous ivuxolimab was administered to patients every 2 weeks at six dose levels: 0.01, 0.1, 0.3, 1.5, 3 and 10 mg/kg. The paper reports the monotherapy dose-escalation portion (N = 52 patients) of the phase I ivuxolimab trial. Peripheral TCRbeta sequencing was intended to test whether TCR sequence diversity was altered and clonal T-cell expansion was caused by ivuxolimab. Of the approximately 53 patients in dose escalation, approximately 20 had hepatocellular carcinoma, some 15 had melanoma, 9 had renal cell carcinoma and 9 had head and neck cancer.

V has 3 bases trimmed and J has 7 bases trimmed; junction bases matching no gene number 12. The CDR3 spans 18 residues, from the cysteine through the phenylalanine. The retained sequence is limited to the CDR3, 54 bases, with the frame set at the first base. Via the germline V gene, CDR1 is SGHTA and CDR2 FQGNSA. The trial excluded patients who had a history of autoimmune disease or were on systemic immunosuppression. In every dose cohort, peripheral blood was drawn for TCR sequencing at baseline, cycle 4 day 1, and cycle 7 day 1. Samples were obtained from an open-label, multicenter, first-in-human phase I dose-escalation trial of ivuxolimab. Adults with locally advanced or metastatic melanoma, renal cell carcinoma, hepatocellular carcinoma or head and neck squamous cell carcinoma were enrolled in the trial. Before TCR sequencing, CD4+ T cells and CD8+ T cells from peripheral blood were sorted into separate populations.

Genomic DNA was isolated from the sorted cells so that the TCRbeta CDR3 region could be sequenced. The immunoSEQ Assay was used to sequence the TCRbeta CDR3 regions. TCRdb's version of the immuneACCESS table is confined to in-frame rearrangements and falls short of the full clone set. An unresolved V gene accounts for under half of the shortfall where checked; the remainder is of unknown origin. The sample table holds about 100,000 clones, of which 94% were seen once. Roughly 2.6% of the sample is held by the ten biggest clonotypes. Here is what the overall study found, with its caveats: On average, CD8+ T cells showed more expanded clones than CD4+ T cells after ivuxolimab. Low levels of normalized T-cell clonal expansion were also seen in some nonresponding patients. At doses of 0.1 to 3.0 mg/kg, clonal expansion of both CD4+ and CD8+ T cells in blood was seen between baseline and week 6. Antigen specificity was not determined for the clonally expanded peripheral T cells. In partial responders in the 0.1-3.0 mg/kg groups, normalized peripheral clonal expansion was found to be among the lowest, especially among CD8+ T cells.

As concerns this clone: Its target antigen remains unknown. Base qualities are not recorded, but no much larger clone differs from it by a single base.

This clonotype was obtained from an adult with an advanced solid tumor such as melanoma, head and neck, liver or kidney cancer. The sample here was CD4+ or CD8+ T cells sorted from blood, taken in a trial of the OX40 agonist ivuxolimab. The chain uses TRBV7-2 and TRBJ2-1, with 13 central nucleotides matching TRBD2. The bases are TGTGCCAGCAGCTTGGGACTAGCGGGATGGGGGCGGTGGAATGAGCAGTTCTTC. It translates as CASSLGLAGWGRWNEQFF.